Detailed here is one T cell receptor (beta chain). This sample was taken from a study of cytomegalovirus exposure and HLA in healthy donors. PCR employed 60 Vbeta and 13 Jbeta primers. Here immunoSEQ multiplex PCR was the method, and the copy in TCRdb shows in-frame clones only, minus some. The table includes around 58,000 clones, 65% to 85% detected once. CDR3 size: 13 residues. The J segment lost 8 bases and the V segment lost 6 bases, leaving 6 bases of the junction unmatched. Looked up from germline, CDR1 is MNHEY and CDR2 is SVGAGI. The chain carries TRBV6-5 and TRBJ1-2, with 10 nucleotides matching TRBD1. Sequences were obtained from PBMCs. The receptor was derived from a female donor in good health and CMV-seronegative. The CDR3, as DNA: TGTGCCAGCAGGCGACAGGGGGCGATGGGCTACACCTTC. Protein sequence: CASRRQGAMGYTF.